These 31 T cell receptor beta chains were all obtained from the same sample, sequenced in a study of early T cells in non-severe SARS-CoV-2 infection. TCRdb reanalysed the 5' RACE reads using MiXCR and keeps one entry per CDR3 protein. The repertoire includes about 40,000 distinct CDR3 sequences, roughly 5% of them detected once, and around 5% sits in the top ten. The sample taken for sequencing was whole blood. These receptors came from an adult who was a healthcare worker with PCR-confirmed SARS-CoV-2 infection or an uninfected control (not recorded which).

This clonotype has a count of ten or more. The chain uses TRBV28 and TRBJ2-7; D is perhaps TRBD1 (5 bases). CDR1 MDHEN and CDR2 SYDVKM come from the germline V gene. V shed 10 bases and J shed 2 bases, with 12 bases lying between them. The CDR3 runs 12 residues. CDR3 bases: TGTGCCACATTAGGGGTAACCTACGAGCAGTACTTC. Its protein product is CATLGVTYEQYF.

This clonotype has a count of ten or more. V gene TRBV30 combines with J gene TRBJ2-1, with 8 bases aligning to TRBD2. The CDR3 is 13 residues long. Germline-derived CDR1 and CDR2 are GTSNPN and SVGIG (reference sequence). The CDR3 DNA sequence: TGTGCGCACACTAGCGGCTCCTACAATGAGCAGTTCTTC. It encodes CAHTSGSYNEQFF.

This clonotype has ten or more counts. The chain couples TRBV7-6 to TRBJ2-7; the D gene is possibly TRBD1 (6 bases). The CDR3 spans 15 residues. The germline V and J ends were trimmed by 5 bases and 2 bases, with 16 bases remaining between them. Looked up from germline, CDR1 is SGHVS and CDR2 is FNYEAQ. The CDR3 DNA sequence: TGTGCCAGCAGCCTACAGACAGGCCATGCCTACGAGCAGTACTTC. This translates into CASSLQTGHAYEQYF.

This clonotype was found many times. The gene calls are TRBV28 and TRBJ1-1; D not certain. The V gene's germline CDR1 is MDHEN and CDR2 SYDVKM. This CDR3 has 13 residues. V was pared by 3 bases and J by 4 bases, with 9 bases between. The DNA of the CDR3 is TGTGCCAGCAGTTTCGGACGTTTCACTGAAGCTTTCTTT. Amino acid sequence: CASSFGRFTEAFF.

This clonotype has a count of ten or more. The chain is built from TRBV6-2 or TRBV6-3 and TRBJ2-6; D is uncertain. CDR3 length: 14 amino acids. CDR1 and CDR2 from the germline V gene are MNHEY and SVGEGT. V lost 6 bases and J 0 bases, leaving 6 bases between the germline ends. The CDR3: CASSLDSGANVLTF. The CDR3 nucleotides read TGTGCCAGCAGCCTAGACTCTGGGGCCAACGTCCTGACTTTC.

The sample holds many counts of this clonotype. The V call is TRBV2, the J call TRBJ2-1; D gene uncertain. The CDR3 is made up of 15 amino acids. Germline V gives CDR1 SNHLY, CDR2 FYNNEI. Trimming cost V 7 bases and J 7 bases, with 20 bases left between them. For the CDR3, the DNA is TGTGCCAGCATTTGGTCTGGTCATGGGTTGAATGAGCAGTTCTTC. Translating it yields CASIWSGHGLNEQFF.

The table lists this clonotype with many counts. V gene TRBV5-5 combines with J gene TRBJ2-7; 7 nucleotides agree with TRBD1. The CDR3 is 14 amino acids. The V gene end was trimmed by 3 bases and the J gene end by 5 bases; junction bases not matched to a gene: 8. Germline values: CDR1 SGHKS, CDR2 YYEKEE (reference sequence). For the CDR3, the DNA is TGTGCCAGCAGCTCTGGGACAGTAACCCACGAGCAGTACTTC. It translates to CASSSGTVTHEQYF.

This chain links TRBV6-5 with TRBJ2-4; possibly TRBD1 or TRBD2 for D (5 bases each). Trimming took off 5 bases at V and 0 bases at J, with 14 bases between the two ends. Germline V gene sequence: CDR1 MNHEY, CDR2 SVGAGI. The CDR3 consists of 16 residues. The CDR3 region is CASSNALGVAKNIQYF. The CDR3 DNA follows: TGTGCCAGCAGTAACGCCCTGGGGGTAGCCAAAAACATTCAGTACTTC.

This clonotype was detected ten times or more. The V call is TRBV21-1, the J call TRBJ2-3; the D call TRBD2 from the table was never checked on the DNA. TRBV21-1 is deemed a pseudogene. The CDR3 consists of 17 residues. CDR3 DNA: TGTGCCAGCCCACCCAGAGGAGGAGCTTCTAGCACAGATACGCAGTATTTT. This codes for CASPPRGGASSTDTQYF.

This clonotype was counted ten times or more. V usage is TRBV15 and J usage is TRBJ2-6; D perhaps matches TRBD2 (5 bases). The ends were cut back, 1 base at V and 4 bases at J, with 8 bases in the middle. This CDR3 has 15 amino acids. Germline assignment: CDR1 LNHNV and CDR2 YYDKDF (reference sequence). In DNA form, the CDR3 reads TGTGCCACCAGCAGAGGAGCGGTCGGGGCCAACGTCCTGACTTTC. This gives the protein CATSRGAVGANVLTF.

Many counts were recorded for this clonotype. The chain joins TRBV5-4 to TRBJ1-2; D remains unclear. Per germline, CDR1 SGHNT and CDR2 YYREEE (reference sequence). V was shortened by 4 bases and J by 4 bases, with 17 bases between the two germline ends. The CDR3 sequence is 15 residues long. The DNA of the CDR3 is TGTGCCAGCAGCCCAGACCTTCAGGTTACCTATGGCTACACCTTC. It encodes CASSPDLQVTYGYTF.

This clonotype was detected ten times or more. V gene TRBV19 combines with J gene TRBJ2-3; tentative D call: TRBD2 (6 bases). CDR1 and CDR2 (germline): LNHDA, SQIVND (reference sequence). Trimming removed 5 bases from V and 10 bases from J, with 10 bases in between. CDR3 length: 11 amino acids. The CDR3 loop is CASSLGEAQYF. Written as DNA, the CDR3 is TGTGCCAGTAGTTTAGGGGAGGCGCAGTATTTT.

This chain connects TRBV4-2 to TRBJ1-2; 7 bases are shared with TRBD1. The CDR3 consists of 15 residues. Germline values: CDR1 LGHNA, CDR2 YNFKEQ. The V gene end was trimmed by 4 bases and the J gene end by 2 bases; junction bases not matched to a gene: 7. The CDR3 bases are TGTGCCAGCAGCCCCGGGACAGCCGAAAACTATGGCTACACCTTC. Translated: CASSPGTAENYGYTF.

This clonotype was counted at least ten times. The CDR3 sequence: CASSYSETQYF. The CDR3 DNA is TGTGCCAGCAGTTACTCGGAGACCCAGTACTTC. The J gene is TRBJ2-5, the V gene TRBV6-2 or TRBV6-3; D call uncertain. V shed 0 bases and J shed 5 bases, with 1 base lying between them. Germline V gene lookup returns CDR1 MNHEY and CDR2 SVGEGT. This CDR3 comprises 11 residues.

This clonotype has only a few counts. This sequence joins TRBV28 and TRBJ2-7; D is tentatively TRBD1 or TRBD2 (7 bases each). The V end was cut by 5 bases, the J end by 2 bases, with 19 bases between. In germline, CDR1 is MDHEN, CDR2 SYDVKM. CDR3 length: 16 residues. The DNA for the CDR3 is TGTGCCAGCAGTCCCGGTCAGGGGGGGCGGCCCTACGAGCAGTACTTC. Residues: CASSPGQGGRPYEQYF. The variable domain in full, with the rest retrieved from reference TRBV28 and TRBJ2-7, is DVKVTQSSRYLVKRTGEKVFLECVQDMDHENMFWYRQDPGLGLRLIYFSYDVKMKEKGDIPEGYSVSREKKERFSLILESASTNQTSMYLCASSPGQGGRPYEQYFGPGTRLTVT.

This clonotype was detected ten times or more. The chain employs TRBV7-2 and TRBJ1-1; unclear D gene. Germline assignment: CDR1 SGHTA and CDR2 FQGNSA. The CDR3 is made up of 14 amino acids. V shed 5 bases and J shed 2 bases, with 12 bases lying between them. In DNA, the CDR3 is TGTGCCAGCAGCGTATGGACCGAAAACACTGAAGCTTTCTTT. Amino acids: CASSVWTENTEAFF.

This clonotype showed up many times. This chain links TRBV25-1 with TRBJ1-5; the D is unclear. V shed 2 bases and J shed 4 bases, with 6 bases lying between them. The CDR3 has 13 residues. Per the germline V gene, CDR1 is MGHDK and CDR2 is SYGVNS. CDR3 amino acids: CASSEGENQPQHF. In nucleotides, the CDR3 is TGTGCCAGCAGTGAAGGGGAAAATCAGCCCCAGCATTTT.

Ten or more counts support this clonotype. The chain joins TRBV7-6 to TRBJ2-1; the match to TRBD2 covers 9 bases. This CDR3 comprises 14 residues. The V gene's germline CDR1 is SGHVS and CDR2 FNYEAQ. The J segment lost 9 bases and the V segment lost 1 base, leaving 4 bases of the junction unmatched. CDR3 nucleotide sequence: TGTGCCAGCAGCTTAGGCCTAGCGGGGACTGAGCAGTTCTTC. Its protein product is CASSLGLAGTEQFF.

This clonotype came up many times. The chain is built from TRBV5-1 and TRBJ2-7; D unresolved. CDR3 size: 14 residues. The germline V and J ends were trimmed by 0 bases and 4 bases, with 11 bases remaining between them. Germline-derived CDR1 and CDR2 are SGHRS and YFSETQ. CDR3 coding DNA: TGCGCCAGCAGCTTGGAAGAAAGATTATACGAGCAGTACTTC. Residues: CASSLEERLYEQYF.

This clonotype occurred many times. The rearrangement uses TRBV3-1 and TRBJ2-6; no clear D. There are 14 residues in the CDR3. V lost 3 bases and J lost 0, with 3 bases in between. From germline, CDR1 is LGHDT and CDR2 YNNKEL (reference sequence). The CDR3 nucleotides are TGTGCCAGCAGCCAGTCCTCTGGGGCCAACGTCCTGACTTTC. It yields the protein CASSQSSGANVLTF.

This clonotype has a count of ten or more. This sequence joins TRBV7-2 and TRBJ1-2, with D possibly being TRBD1 (5 bases). Germline CDR1 SGHTA, CDR2 FQGNSA. The V end lost 5 bases, the J end lost 7 bases, and 17 bases lay between the germline ends. The CDR3 has 14 residues. CDR3 sequence reads: CASSPTWRDVGYTF. For the CDR3, the DNA is TGTGCCAGCAGCCCCACCTGGAGGGACGTTGGCTACACCTTC.

This clonotype was seen a handful of times. This chain uses TRBV7-9 with TRBJ2-5; D tentatively fits TRBD1 or TRBD2 (5 bases each). Trimming left V 3 bases short and J 4 bases short, with 15 bases between. The CDR3 sequence is 15 residues long. Germline V CDR1 and CDR2: SEHNR, FQNEAQ (reference sequence). CDR3 amino acids: CASSFPGRRVETQYF. The CDR3 DNA follows: TGTGCCAGCAGCTTTCCAGGGCGGCGGGTAGAGACCCAGTACTTC.

This clonotype was observed at least ten times. The rearrangement links TRBV5-1 to TRBJ1-1; D call uncertain. Germline CDR1 and CDR2: SGHRS and YFSETQ. This CDR3 comprises 12 residues. V was shortened by 4 bases and J by 2 bases, with 6 bases between the two germline ends. The CDR3 region is CASSTENTEAFF. The CDR3 nucleotides are TGCGCCAGCAGCACGGAAAACACTGAAGCTTTCTTT. The full variable domain, with the rest looked up from reference TRBV5-1 and TRBJ1-1, is KAGVTQTPRYLIKTRGQQVTLSCSPISGHRSVSWYQQTPGQGLQFLFEYFSETQRNKGNFPGRFSGRQFSNSRSEMNVSTLELGDSALYLCASSTENTEAFFGQGTRLTVV.

This clonotype was counted ten times or more. This sequence joins TRBV11-3 and TRBJ2-1; 11 bases fit TRBD2. Per the germline V gene, CDR1 is SGHNT and CDR2 is YENEEA. CDR3 length equals 15 residues. The J segment lost 3 bases and the V segment lost 3 bases, leaving 1 base of the junction unmatched. The CDR3 loop is CASSLGLADYNEQFF. The CDR3 DNA sequence: TGTGCCAGCAGCTTGGGACTAGCGGACTACAATGAGCAGTTCTTC.

This clonotype was seen at least ten times. The CDR3 spells CSARELGNSNQPQHF. The CDR3 DNA reads TGCAGTGCTAGAGAGTTAGGGAATAGCAATCAGCCCCAGCATTTT. This rearrangement joins TRBV20-1 to TRBJ1-5; no firm D call. Germline assignment: CDR1 DFQATT and CDR2 SNEGSKA (reference sequence). CDR3 length: 15 residues. The V end was cut by 0 bases, the J end by 0 bases, with 9 bases between.

V usage is TRBV28 and J usage is TRBJ2-7, with D maybe TRBD1 (6 bases). Germline V gives CDR1 MDHEN, CDR2 SYDVKM. V was pared by 5 bases and J by 4 bases, with 18 bases between. The CDR3 runs to 15 residues. CDR3 protein: CASSGRLNRVYEQYF. The CDR3 region has the DNA TGTGCCAGCAGTGGAAGACTTAACAGGGTGTACGAGCAGTACTTC.

This clonotype was seen a few times. The gene calls are TRBV29-1 and TRBJ2-6; the D is unclear. V was trimmed by 7 bases and J by 0 bases, leaving 10 bases between them. CDR3 length: 14 amino acids. Germline CDR1 and CDR2: SQVTM and ANQGSEA. CDR3 loop: CSATGLSGANVLTF. CDR3 DNA: TGCAGCGCTACTGGCCTCTCTGGGGCCAACGTCCTGACTTTC.

V usage is TRBV6-6 and J usage is TRBJ2-6; 8 bases match TRBD1. CDR1 is MNHNY, CDR2 SVGAGI, per germline (reference sequence). With 0 bases clipped from V and 4 bases from J, the junction kept 14 bases outside the gene matches. The CDR3 sequence is 20 residues long. This CDR3 reads CASSYSRAGGVLPGANVLTF. The CDR3 coding sequence is TGTGCCAGCAGTTACTCGAGGGCAGGGGGCGTTCTACCCGGGGCCAACGTCCTGACTTTC.

The V and J genes are TRBV5-6 and TRBJ2-5; D may be TRBD2 (6 bases). Germline values: CDR1 SGHDT, CDR2 YYEEEE. The CDR3 extends over 16 amino acids. The V end lost 3 bases, the J end lost 3 bases, and 18 bases lay between the germline ends. CDR3 nucleotides: TGTGCCAGCAGCTCACGGGGAGCGGGTATGAAAGAGACCCAGTACTTC. This gives the protein CASSSRGAGMKETQYF.

This clonotype came up many times. The genes are TRBV6-6 and TRBJ2-7; no clear D. Germline V gene lookup returns CDR1 MNHNY and CDR2 SVGAGI (reference sequence). The CDR3 is 11 amino acids. The V gene lost 5 bases and the J gene lost 5 bases, with 7 bases spanning the gap. In DNA form, the CDR3 reads TGTGCCAGCAGTCCCCGAGACGAGCAGTACTTC. This encodes CASSPRDEQYF.

By share, this clonotype counts as medium-sized. The V call is TRBV6-1, the J call TRBJ1-1, with D possibly matching TRBD1 (5 bases). This CDR3 region has 14 residues. The germline V gene encodes CDR1 MNHNS and CDR2 SASEGT. Between the trimmed V and J ends, which lost 6 bases and 4 bases, there was a span of 15 bases. Here the CDR3 DNA reads TGTGCCAGCAGGCTTGGGGGGTCGGGCACTGAAGCTTTCTTT. Amino acid sequence: CASRLGGSGTEAFF.